The text below deals with one T cell receptor (beta chain). The record originates from a study of CD8 T cells in Susac syndrome. CDR3 size: 15 residues. Looked up from germline, CDR1 is MNHEY and CDR2 is SVGAGI. The RNA, about 0.5 to 1 ug, was put through reverse transcription using random hexamers. Amplification of TCR beta CDR3 was carried out by immunoSEQ multiplex PCR, which covered 54 Vbeta and 13 Jbeta segments. TCRdb fed the immunoSEQ multiplex PCR reads into MiXCR, producing one record per CDR3 protein. The data show a few hundred thousand distinct CDR3 sequences, 89% seen once. The sequenced material came from CD8+ T cells from PBMCs. The sequence came from a human donor with multiple sclerosis. This sequence joins TRBV6-5 and TRBJ2-2, with 9 positions matching TRBD1. CDR3 nucleotides: TGTGCGAACAGGGAACAGGGGGCGCTTAACGGGGAGCTGTTTTTT. Translating it yields CANREQGALNGELFF.